The 28 T cell receptor beta chains below come from one sample, sequenced in a study of response to subunit inactivated influenza vaccine (dated by TCRdb to 2017 to 2018). The library was made by RT-PCR. The run used an Illumina HiSeq 2500. The public reads were quality trimmed at Q25 with fastp and then assembled into clones with MiXCR by TCRdb, keeping productive beta chains. When rows share a CDR3 protein, they turn into one entry using the most common DNA and genes. The sample table holds under 550,000 distinct CDR3 sequences, of which 6.5% to 8% were seen once. Around 13% of the sample is held by the ten biggest clonotypes. Sequencing was performed on PBMCs from blood, taken 23 to 25 months after vaccination. These TCRs come from a man aged 50 to 69 who received an inactivated influenza vaccine. Donor details come from another sample of the same person, matched by shared clones.

This clonotype has only a few counts. This sequence joins TRBV28 and TRBJ2-7; 8 nucleotides agree with TRBD1. V trimming: 7 bases; J trimming: 0 bases; junction bases outside the gene matches: 8. The CDR3 totals 15 residues. Germline CDR1 is MDHEN and CDR2 is SYDVKM. CDR3 nucleotide sequence: TGTGCCAGCAAACCCCCCGGGACAGGCTCCTACGAGCAGTACTTC. Translation gives CASKPPGTGSYEQYF.

This clonotype was observed a few times. The CDR3 loop reads CASSLAPGMNTEAFF. CDR3 nucleotide sequence: TGCGCCAGCAGCTTGGCCCCAGGGATGAACACTGAAGCTTTCTTT. The gene calls are TRBV5-1 and TRBJ1-1, with D possibly matching TRBD1 (5 bases). CDR3 length: 15 amino acids. The V end lost 0 bases, the J end lost 0 bases, and 9 bases lay between the germline ends. The germline CDR1 and CDR2 sequences are SGHRS and YFSETQ.

This chain links TRBV3-1 with TRBJ1-5; D is possibly TRBD1 (5 bases). This CDR3 is 15 amino acids long. V gave up 1 base and J gave up 4 bases, with 11 bases separating them. Germline loops: CDR1 LGHDT, CDR2 YNNKEL (reference sequence). The CDR3 sequence: CASSQGGARNQPQHF. The CDR3 DNA reads TGTGCCAGCAGCCAAGGAGGGGCGCGTAATCAGCCCCAGCATTTT.

This clonotype was detected ten times or more. The chain employs TRBV7-2 and TRBJ2-7, with D possibly being TRBD1 (5 bases). Trimming took 3 bases from V and 4 from J, leaving 7 bases between them. Germline V gene data show CDR1 as SGHTA and CDR2 as FQGNSA. The CDR3 is 12 residues long. CDR3 DNA: TGTGCCAGCAGCTTGGACAAATACGAGCAGTACTTC. This sequence encodes CASSLDKYEQYF.

The rearrangement uses TRBV29-1 and TRBJ2-5; 8 bases are shared with TRBD2. CDR1 and CDR2 from the germline V gene are SQVTM and ANQGSEA. The CDR3 is made up of 14 amino acids. The trim removed 1 base at V and 7 bases at J, leaving 8 bases unmatched. In DNA, the CDR3 is TGCAGCGTTGAAGGTGGGACTAGGTTCCGGACCCAGTACTTC. Residues: CSVEGGTRFRTQYF.

This clonotype has just a few counts. The rearrangement links TRBV28 to TRBJ2-7; TRBD1 matches at 8 bases. V lost 6 bases, J lost 4 bases, and 5 bases stayed unmatched. The germline V gene encodes CDR1 MDHEN and CDR2 SYDVKM. CDR3 length equals 13 residues. The CDR3 region is CASRRQGPYEQYF. The DNA of the CDR3 is TGTGCCAGCAGGAGACAGGGGCCGTACGAGCAGTACTTC.

This clonotype was seen many times. J is TRBJ2-3 and V is TRBV29-1; TRBD2 matches 9 bases. There are 15 residues in the CDR3. Per the germline V gene, CDR1 is SQVTM and CDR2 is ANQGSEA. The junction had 7 bases not matched to a gene; V was cut back by 6 bases and J by 0 bases. CDR3 bases: TGCAGCGTGGCAGTAGCGGGAGTTAGCACAGATACGCAGTATTTT. This gives the protein CSVAVAGVSTDTQYF.

This clonotype was counted ten times or more. This rearrangement joins TRBV6-2 or TRBV6-3 to TRBJ2-3; D remains unclear. The CDR3 runs 17 residues. The V gene's germline CDR1 is MNHEY and CDR2 SVGEGT. With 2 bases removed from V and 1 base from J, the gap between germline ends came to 16 bases. This CDR3 reads CASSYESHKARTDTQYF. Written as DNA, the CDR3 is TGTGCCAGCAGTTACGAGTCTCACAAGGCTCGCACAGATACGCAGTATTTT.

The chain uses TRBV5-1 and TRBJ2-7, with TRBD2 matching over 12 bases. The CDR3 runs 14 residues. J was trimmed by 4 bases and V by 2 bases; bases with no gene match: 1. The germline gives CDR1 SGHRS, CDR2 YFSETQ. CDR3 region: CASSFLAGGYEQYF. CDR3 bases: TGCGCCAGCAGCTTCCTAGCGGGAGGGTACGAGCAGTACTTC.

The rearrangement uses TRBV7-8 and TRBJ1-5; 7 nucleotides match TRBD1. The CDR3 contains 15 residues. V shed 2 bases, J shed 3 bases, and the junction held 4 bases outside the gene matches. CDR1 and CDR2 (germline): SGHVS, FQNEAQ. CDR3 protein: CASSLSTGVNQPQHF. CDR3 nucleotides: TGTGCCAGCAGCTTATCTACAGGGGTCAATCAGCCCCAGCATTTT.

The chain couples TRBV27 to TRBJ1-1; D uncertain. The CDR3 contains 14 residues. With 5 bases removed from V and 6 bases from J, the gap between germline ends came to 16 bases. CDR1 is MNHEY and CDR2 is SMNVEV in the germline V gene (reference sequence). CDR3 amino acids: CASSPHRFYPEAFF. The CDR3, as DNA: TGTGCCAGCAGTCCCCACCGCTTCTATCCTGAAGCTTTCTTT.

This clonotype was seen repeatedly, ten times or more. The J gene is TRBJ2-2, the V gene TRBV5-8; TRBD2 is a possible D gene (6 bases). The CDR3 length is 15 residues. Germline V gene data show CDR1 as SGHTS and CDR2 as YDEGEE. With 1 base removed from V and 3 bases from J, the gap between germline ends came to 10 bases. CDR3 DNA sequence: TGTGCCAGCAGCTTGATGGGGACTCACACCGGGGAGCTGTTTTTT. It specifies CASSLMGTHTGELFF.

This clonotype appeared a few times. This chain connects TRBV29-1 to TRBJ2-5, with 11 bases matching TRBD2. Germline CDR1 SQVTM, CDR2 ANQGSEA. The junction had 3 bases not matched to a gene; V was cut back by 8 bases and J by 1 base. This CDR3 spans 13 amino acids. The CDR3 nucleotides are TGCAGCACGGGACTAGCGGCCCAAGAGACCCAGTACTTC. Its protein product is CSTGLAAQETQYF.

This clonotype was observed once. The chain links TRBV18 to TRBJ1-6; D is uncertain. The CDR3 has 16 residues. Per the germline V gene, CDR1 is KGHSH and CDR2 is LQKENI. V lost 2 bases to trimming and J lost 6 bases, with 14 bases between them. For the CDR3, the DNA is TGTGCCAGCTCACCATCTGCGGCCGGCGGTAATTCACCCCTCCACTTT. Amino acid sequence: CASSPSAAGGNSPLHF.

The chain employs TRBV29-1 and TRBJ2-1; D may be TRBD1 or TRBD2 (5 bases each). Trimming took 6 bases from V and 5 from J, leaving 14 bases between them. The germline V gene encodes CDR1 SQVTM and CDR2 ANQGSEA. CDR3 size: 13 residues. CDR3 residues: CSVPGTTHNEQFF. The CDR3 bases are TGCAGCGTGCCCGGGACCACTCACAATGAGCAGTTCTTC.

This chain joins TRBV9 and TRBJ2-6; TRBD1 is a possible D gene (5 bases). CDR1 and CDR2 from the germline V gene are SGDLS and YYNGEE. The germline V and J ends were trimmed by 3 bases and 0 bases, with 7 bases remaining between them. The CDR3 is 15 residues long. CDR3 in DNA: TGTGCCAGCAGCGGACAGCTCTCTGGGGCCAACGTCCTGACTTTC. Its protein product is CASSGQLSGANVLTF.

This clonotype was recorded a few times. The chain employs TRBV29-1 and TRBJ2-5, with 12 positions matching TRBD2. CDR3 length: 14 residues. CDR1 and CDR2 from the germline V gene are SQVTM and ANQGSEA. The J segment lost 4 bases and the V segment lost 5 bases, leaving 5 bases of the junction unmatched. DNA for the CDR3: TGCAGCGTTACTCTAGCGGGAGGGCGAGAGACCCAGTACTTC. Translating gives CSVTLAGGRETQYF.

There are many counts of this clonotype. The DNA of the CDR3 is TGCGCCAGCAGCCCCAACCGAGGGGGACAATACTACGAGCAGTACTTC. Amino acid sequence: CASSPNRGGQYYEQYF. This rearrangement joins TRBV4-3 to TRBJ2-7, with a tentative D call TRBD1 (6 bases). Germline CDR1 and CDR2: LGHNA and YSLEER. The CDR3 contains 16 residues. Trimming left V 4 bases short and J 3 bases short, with 19 bases between.

This clonotype was counted ten times or more. The chain recombines TRBV10-3 with TRBJ2-3; possibly TRBD2 for D (6 bases). The CDR3 extends over 14 amino acids. The V gene's germline CDR1 is ENHRY and CDR2 SYGVKD. The ends were cut back, 6 bases at V and 0 bases at J, with 10 bases in the middle. The CDR3 sequence is CAISTGGSTDTQYF. DNA for the CDR3: TGTGCCATCAGCACCGGGGGAAGCACAGATACGCAGTATTTT.

This clonotype was recorded a few times. The chain combines TRBV12-3 or TRBV12-4 with TRBJ1-5; 8 bases are a match to TRBD1. V shed 5 bases and J 3 bases; nucleotides not matched to a gene: 9. This CDR3 has 16 residues. CDR3 in amino acids: CASSQGAILLNQPQHF. DNA for the CDR3: TGTGCCAGCAGTCAGGGGGCGATTTTGCTCAATCAGCCCCAGCATTTT.

This clonotype was observed many times. The chain is built from TRBV4-3 and TRBJ2-4; a possible D gene is TRBD1 (6 bases). Trimming stripped 0 bases from V and 7 bases from J, with 10 bases between. This CDR3 spans 14 amino acids. Looked up from germline, CDR1 is LGHNA and CDR2 is YSLEER. DNA for the CDR3: TGCGCCAGCAGCCAAGATCTGGGGGCGAACATTCAGTACTTC. As protein: CASSQDLGANIQYF.

This clonotype was observed a few times. The V call is TRBV18, the J call TRBJ1-1, with 7 bases identical to TRBD1. J was trimmed by 6 bases and V by 2 bases; bases with no gene match: 3. Germline CDR1 reads KGHSH; CDR2 reads LQKENI. The CDR3 consists of 13 residues. The CDR3 nucleotides read TGTGCCAGCTCACCATCGGGACAGCCTGAAGCTTTCTTT. Its protein is CASSPSGQPEAFF.

This clonotype was found a few times. V usage is TRBV16 and J usage is TRBJ1-2; no reliable D call. V was cut by 0 bases and J by 0 bases, with 8 bases left in between. The CDR3 totals 15 residues. The germline V gene has CDR1 KGHSY and CDR2 FQNENV. As DNA, the CDR3 is TGTGCCAGCAGCCAATCTCGAGCTACTAACTATGGCTACACCTTC. This gives the protein CASSQSRATNYGYTF.

This clonotype showed up many times. This chain connects TRBV4-3 to TRBJ2-1; 9 bases are shared with TRBD2. Germline V CDR1 and CDR2: LGHNA, YSLEER. J was trimmed by 12 bases and V by 0 bases; bases with no gene match: 9. CDR3 length: 15 residues. CDR3 sequence (DNA): TGCGCCAGCAGCCAAGATACCCAGCGGGGGGTAGGGCAGTTCTTC. Residues: CASSQDTQRGVGQFF.

V and J are TRBV20-1 and TRBJ1-4; D is ambiguous. Germline CDR1 is DFQATT and CDR2 is SNEGSKA (reference sequence). CDR3 length: 11 amino acids. V lost 5 bases, J lost 4 bases, and 5 bases lay in between. The CDR3 spells CSAPYNEKLFF. The CDR3, as DNA: TGCAGTGCTCCCTATAATGAAAAACTGTTTTTT.

This chain links TRBV12-3 or TRBV12-4 with TRBJ1-2, with D unresolved. This CDR3 contains 13 residues. Between the trimmed V and J ends, which lost 2 bases and 2 bases, there was a span of 6 bases. The CDR3 loop is CASSLSGNYGYTF. CDR3 DNA sequence: TGTGCCAGCAGTTTATCGGGCAACTATGGCTACACCTTC.

The CDR3 loop reads CSVAPGTRTDTQYF. DNA of the CDR3: TGCAGCGTTGCCCCCGGGACTAGGACAGATACGCAGTATTTT. The chain couples TRBV29-1 to TRBJ2-3; 8 bases are shared with TRBD2. From germline, CDR1 is SQVTM and CDR2 ANQGSEA. This CDR3 is built from 14 residues. V lost 4 bases, J lost 3 bases, and 6 bases stayed unmatched.

On this clonotype itself: A read error is possible here, since a much larger clone lies one base away. The rearrangement links TRBV7-9 to TRBJ2-3; 9 bases map to TRBD2. The CDR3 sequence is 17 residues long. In germline, CDR1 is SEHNR, CDR2 FQNEAQ (reference sequence). With V trimmed by 4 bases and J by 3 bases, 11 bases remained unmatched. CDR3 sequence (DNA): TGTGCCAGCAGCTCTTGGACTAGCGTGCGACTGACAGATACGCAGTATTTT. It encodes CASSSWTSVRLTDTQYF.